The clone carrying this T cell receptor (beta chain) was recorded many times. Its antigen is unidentified. This sample stems from a study of response to subunit inactivated influenza vaccine. TCRdb reanalysed the RT-PCR reads using MiXCR and keeps one entry per CDR3 protein. This sample has 150,000 to 200,000 distinct CDR3 sequences; around a tenth occur once, and the top ten carry roughly 11%. The study's findings and limits: Researchers suggested that each seasonal influenza vaccination recruits few new T cells.

V lost 7 bases and J lost 3; bases outside the gene matches: 6. This CDR3 has 14 residues. The chain links TRBV12-3 or TRBV12-4 to TRBJ1-1; 9 nucleotides line up with TRBD1. This sequence was found in a man aged 45-65 years who received an inactivated influenza vaccine. Sequencing was performed on non-naive T cells sorted from PBMCs, taken on the day of vaccination. Here the CDR3 DNA reads TGTGCCAGCAACAAACAGGGGGCCTACACTGAAGCTTTCTTT. Its protein is CASNKQGAYTEAFF.